This TCR beta chain was captured in a study of molecular identifiers for immune sequencing clone quantification. Study conclusions and caveats: Clones that exceeded 20 RNA copies held over 97% of effector molecules, yet under 1% in naive cells.

This clonotype was seen at least ten times. Its antigen is unidentified. Previously published methods and listed TCR primers were used for the bulk TCR libraries. TCRdb re-derived calls from the PCR reads in MiXCR, one entry per CDR3 protein. This table holds around 460,000 distinct CDR3 sequences, roughly 24% found once. V shed 8 bases and J shed 5 bases, with 4 bases lying between them. The CDR3 is 10 amino acids. Sorting captured naive CD8 T cells as CD8+CD4-CCR7+CD45RA+. The sequencing input was naive CD8+ T cells from blood, with Jurkat cell RNA spiked in. As for subset: FACS-sorted CD8+CD4-CCR7+CD45RA+ naive T cells. The chain recombines TRBV12-3 or TRBV12-4 with TRBJ2-1; D not resolved. The clonotype originates from a human donor in good health. Some libraries in this study had Jurkat cell RNA spiked in. The CDR3: CASGDNEQFF. Here the CDR3 DNA reads TGTGCCAGCGGGGACAATGAGCAGTTCTTC.